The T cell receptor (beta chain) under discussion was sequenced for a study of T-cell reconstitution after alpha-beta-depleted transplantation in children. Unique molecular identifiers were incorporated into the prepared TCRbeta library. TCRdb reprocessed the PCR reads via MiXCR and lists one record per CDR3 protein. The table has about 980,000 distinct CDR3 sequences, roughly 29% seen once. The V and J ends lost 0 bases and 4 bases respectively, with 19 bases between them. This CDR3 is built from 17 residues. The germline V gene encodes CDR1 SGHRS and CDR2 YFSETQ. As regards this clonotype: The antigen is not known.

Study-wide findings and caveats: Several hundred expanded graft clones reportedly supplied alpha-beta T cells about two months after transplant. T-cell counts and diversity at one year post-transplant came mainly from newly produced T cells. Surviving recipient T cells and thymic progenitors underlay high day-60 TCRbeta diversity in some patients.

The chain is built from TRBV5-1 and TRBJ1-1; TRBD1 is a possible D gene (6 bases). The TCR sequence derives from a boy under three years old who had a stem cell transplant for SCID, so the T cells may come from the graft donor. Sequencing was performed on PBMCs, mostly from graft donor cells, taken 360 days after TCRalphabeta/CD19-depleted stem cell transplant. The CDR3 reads CASSLVGRGMRGTEAFF. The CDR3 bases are TGCGCCAGCAGCTTGGTGGGCAGGGGCATGCGAGGCACTGAAGCTTTCTTT. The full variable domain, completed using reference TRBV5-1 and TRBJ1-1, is KAGVTQTPRYLIKTRGQQVTLSCSPISGHRSVSWYQQTPGQGLQFLFEYFSETQRNKGNFPGRFSGRQFSNSRSEMNVSTLELGDSALYLCASSLVGRGMRGTEAFFGQGTRLTVV.